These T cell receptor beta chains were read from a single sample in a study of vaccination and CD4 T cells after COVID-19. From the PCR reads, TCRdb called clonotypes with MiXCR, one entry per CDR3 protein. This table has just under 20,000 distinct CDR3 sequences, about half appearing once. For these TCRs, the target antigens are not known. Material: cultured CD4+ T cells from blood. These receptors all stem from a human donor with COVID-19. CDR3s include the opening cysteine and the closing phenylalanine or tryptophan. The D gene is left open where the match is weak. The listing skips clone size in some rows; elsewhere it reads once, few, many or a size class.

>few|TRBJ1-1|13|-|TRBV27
TGTGCCAGCAGCCTACGGTCAATTGGGGAAACTTTCTTT
CASSLRSIGETFF
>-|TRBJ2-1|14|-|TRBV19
TGTGCCAGTAGTTTCGCCACAGGGTACGATGAGCAGTTCTTC
CASSFATGYDEQFF
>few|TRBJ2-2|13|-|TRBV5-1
TGCGCCAGCAGCAGGGCTGCGACCGGGGAGCTGTTTTTT
CASSRAATGELFF
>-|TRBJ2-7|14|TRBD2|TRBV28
TGTGCCAGCAGCGGGGGACTAGCGGCCTACGAGCAGTACTTC
CASSGGLAAYEQYF
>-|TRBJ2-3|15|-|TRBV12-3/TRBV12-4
TGTGCCAGCAGTTTGCTAGCGCGAAGCACAGATACGCAGTATTTT
CASSLLARSTDTQYF
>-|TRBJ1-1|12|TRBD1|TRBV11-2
TGTGCCAGCAGCTGGGGACAGGGTGACGCTTTCTTT
CASSWGQGDAFF
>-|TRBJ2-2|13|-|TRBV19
TGTGCCAGTAGTACTGGCGGGGCGAGGGAGCTGTTTTTT
CASSTGGARELFF
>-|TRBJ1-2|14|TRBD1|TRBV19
TGTGCCAGTAGACCGGGACAGGGGTTCTATGGCTACACCTTC
CASRPGQGFYGYTF
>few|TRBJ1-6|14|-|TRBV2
TGTGCCAGCAGTGACACGGGACGGAATTCACCCCTCCACTTT
CASSDTGRNSPLHF
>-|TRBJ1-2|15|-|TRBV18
TGTGCCAGCTCACCACCGGCCGTAATGGGCTATGGCTACACCTTC
CASSPPAVMGYGYTF
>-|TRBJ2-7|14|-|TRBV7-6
TGTGCCAGCAGCTTAGCCAGGGCCTCCTACGAGCAGTACTTC
CASSLARASYEQYF
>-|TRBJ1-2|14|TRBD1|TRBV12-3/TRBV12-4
TGTGCCAGCAGCGTACGACAGGGATCGTCTGGCTACACCTTC
CASSVRQGSSGYTF
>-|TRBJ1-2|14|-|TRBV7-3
TGTGCCAGCAGAAAGGACAGTTCTACACCTGGCTACACCTTC
CASRKDSSTPGYTF
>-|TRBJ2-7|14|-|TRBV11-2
TGTGCCAGCAGCTTGATTCTCAGCGCCTACGAGCAGTACTTC
CASSLILSAYEQYF
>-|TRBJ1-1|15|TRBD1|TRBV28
TGTGCCAGCAGTTTACCGCAGGGGGCGAACACTGAAGCTTTCTTT
CASSLPQGANTEAFF